This T cell receptor beta chain appears in the sequencing data of a study of blood T cell repertoires in COVID-19. Whole-study context: T cells, B-cell-depleted T cells, or PBMCs supplied cDNA or gDNA.

Assay: immunoSEQ multiplex PCR; the TCRdb copy retains only in-frame clones and omits some. The table includes roughly 160,000 clones, approximately 91% detected once. This CDR3 is built from 15 residues. Trimming at V came to 1 base and at J to 5 bases, leaving 8 bases not matched to a gene. Germline CDR1 is SGHDT and CDR2 is YYEEEE. Seattle's cohort entered during active infection and was followed longitudinally. This receptor was obtained from a man aged 18-30 years with COVID-19, enrolled during active disease. The sequenced sample was peripheral blood. The J gene is TRBJ2-7, the V gene TRBV5-6; 8 bases fit TRBD1. The CDR3 nucleotides read TGTGCCAGCAGCTTGTCGTCCCGGGACAGGAACGAGCAGTACTTC. It is translated as CASSLSSRDRNEQYF.